This T cell receptor (beta chain) was recorded in a study of regulatory T cells in long-lasting Graves disease (TCRdb year 2021). The study in broad terms: In the newly diagnosed Graves' disease group, patients had been taking antithyroid drugs for less than 3 months. The study was registered as a clinical trial and conducted in China. Patients with persistent Graves' disease were compared with patients with newly diagnosed Graves' disease using TCR sequencing and RNA sequencing of peripheral blood. A total of about 33 samples underwent TCR sequencing: 13 from persistent and around 20 from newly diagnosed Graves' disease patients.

The library came from multiplex PCR. The sequencer was an Illumina HiSeq 4000. TCR beta libraries were built with iRepertoire HTBI primers and Arm-PCR amplification of CDR3 regions. Gel purification was performed on PCR products prior to sequencing. Regarding the original processing steps: Across samples, around 62 TRBV and 15 or so TRBJ segments were identified and used for gene usage analysis of CDR3 amino acid clonotypes. COPE and FqMerger were used to merge the filtered high-quality paired reads into contigs. BLAST was used to align contigs to IMGT TRBV, TRBD and TRBJ reference genes, and CDR3 was defined according to IMGT. Highly expanded clones were defined as clonotypes with a frequency above 0.1%. Shannon entropy was used to measure repertoire diversity, and the Gini coefficient was used to measure V-J evenness. A clonotype was considered public if more than one individual shared it. TCRdb reanalyzed the raw reads on its own, using fastp at Q25 for trimming and MiXCR for clone calling, and kept in-frame beta chains. A single entry per CDR3 protein holds the most common genes and DNA from its merged rows. The V and J calls and clone size are TCRdb's, not the authors'. The sample profile shows approximately 460,000 distinct CDR3 sequences; 16% of them were found once. The top ten clonotypes cover around 10% of the sample.

The time point label for this specimen denotes: newly diagnosed GD, antithyroid drugs for less than 3 months. RNA was extracted from PBMCs in TRIzol for both TCR sequencing and RNA sequencing. The diagnosis of Graves' disease followed American Thyroid Association guidelines. Patients for the study were recruited at an endocrinology department in Xi'an, China. Each patient gave approximately 9 milliliters of peripheral blood, collected in an EDTA anticoagulant tube. Ficoll Paque Plus density gradient separation was used to isolate PBMCs, and no additional T cell sorting was done. RNA quality was checked with an Agilent 2100 Bioanalyzer and agarose gel, and concentration with a NanoDrop 2000. General conclusions and limits of the study: Only the TCR beta chain was sequenced and analyzed. As a limitation, the authors acknowledged that the small sample size may reduce accuracy. Preferential use of TRBV28, TRBJ1-2 and TRBJ2-5 was observed in persistent disease, whereas TRBV20-1 and TRBJ2-1 were favored in newly diagnosed disease. The study examined only peripheral blood because the primary lesion, thyroid tissue, could not be accessed. More public clonotypes were shared among persistent patients (around 3,000) than among newly diagnosed patients (under 1,000). Lower TCR Shannon entropy and fewer highly expanded clones were observed in persistent Graves' disease patients than in newly diagnosed patients, which suggested clonal expansion.

Including cysteine and phenylalanine, the CDR3 has 14 amino acids. Only the CDR3 part of the read is kept: 42 bases, read in frame from the first base. Trimming at the junction amounts to 5 bases on V and 0 bases on J, and the germline ends lie 10 bases apart. The germline V gene provides CDR1 SGHNT and CDR2 YENEEA. This clonotype occurred many times. This receptor's antigen is unknown. No base qualities exist here, and no much larger clone lies one base off it. These same records also appear under a second study, on T cells in Graves' hyperthyroidism and ophthalmopathy. As the second study states: A patient counted as having stable Graves' hyperthyroidism if no progression to ophthalmopathy occurred over 18 months of follow-up. The hyperthyroidism patients were between 18 and 65 years old and newly diagnosed, with a disease duration of less than 2 months. Any patient with an uncontrolled infection, another autoimmune disease, pregnancy or lactation was excluded. Clinical symptoms, serum thyroxine and TRAb, thyroid ultrasound, and orbital computed tomography formed the basis for the diagnoses. The TCR CDR3 was subjected to a first round of RT-PCR using the HTBI primer set and the Qiagen OneStep RT-PCR kit. Most expanded thyroid clonotypes (frequency above 0.001) were also detected in blood, suggesting blood repertoires may reflect thyroid immune responses. Ophthalmopathy was separated from stable hyperthyroidism by a 13 V-J signature model, with around 88% sensitivity and around 81% specificity obtained in cross-validation and 80%/75% obtained in testing. In validation, the model predicted progression to ophthalmopathy with approximately 71% sensitivity and 72.22% specificity, a median of about 6.7 months before onset. To identify TCR V-J signatures that set the groups apart, the researchers used a discovery cohort of about a hundred patients, made up of 40 to 45 with Graves' ophthalmopathy and approximately 57 with stable Graves' hyperthyroidism. Whether ophthalmopathy could be predicted prospectively was tested in an independent validation cohort made up of some 20 hyperthyroidism patients plus 17 patients who later progressed to ophthalmopathy. The 95 to 100 discovery patients were randomly split 7:3 into training and test sets. In addition, the study compared T-cell repertoires in thyroid tissue and in blood from several Graves' hyperthyroidism patients. Following sampling, methimazole starting at 30 mg daily was given to hyperthyroidism patients, and high-dose intravenous methylprednisolone was given to ophthalmopathy patients. Libraries were constructed in a second round of multiplex PCR, after which size selection and purification were carried out. Libraries were sequenced paired-end with 100 bp reads on an Illumina HiSeq2000. SOAPnuke was used to process the raw data, removing reads that contained adapters or uncalled bases, had a mean Phred below 15, or lacked an exact match to the constant primer or identifier. High-quality paired reads were merged using COPE v1.2.5, and each unique nucleotide sequence was defined as a clonotype. MiTCR v1.1 was used to align clonotypes to the IMGT TRBV, TRBD and TRBJ reference segments. The analysis included only V-J combinations with a frequency above 0.0001, which together covered roughly 99% of the repertoires. The TCS score was defined as the ratio of F50 (clonal expansion) to E x V (chaos), calculated using BLOSUM62-based TCRdist between CDR3 peptides within each V-J. Welch's t-statistics and random forest reduced approximately 520 V-J features to roughly 13, which were used in a naive Bayes classifier (R e1071). Sample size was not statistically predetermined, and blinding of investigators to group allocation was not performed. TCR Vbeta CDR3 sequencing of some 140 peripheral blood samples (under 45 ophthalmopathy, about 75 hyperthyroidism and around 17 progressor patients) is reported in the paper.

The receptor's source is a woman younger than 45 with Graves disease. Donor details come from another sample of the same person, matched by shared clones. This specimen consisted of peripheral blood mononuclear cells (PBMCs), obtained at new diagnosis, from a patient treated with antithyroid drugs. Rearrangement joined TRBV11-3 to TRBJ2-5; the D element might be TRBD1 or TRBD2, as each aligns at 5 bases. The sequenced DNA is TGTGCCAGCAGCGGGGGACCTAACCAAGAGACCCAGTACTTC. Its protein reads: CASSGGPNQETQYF.